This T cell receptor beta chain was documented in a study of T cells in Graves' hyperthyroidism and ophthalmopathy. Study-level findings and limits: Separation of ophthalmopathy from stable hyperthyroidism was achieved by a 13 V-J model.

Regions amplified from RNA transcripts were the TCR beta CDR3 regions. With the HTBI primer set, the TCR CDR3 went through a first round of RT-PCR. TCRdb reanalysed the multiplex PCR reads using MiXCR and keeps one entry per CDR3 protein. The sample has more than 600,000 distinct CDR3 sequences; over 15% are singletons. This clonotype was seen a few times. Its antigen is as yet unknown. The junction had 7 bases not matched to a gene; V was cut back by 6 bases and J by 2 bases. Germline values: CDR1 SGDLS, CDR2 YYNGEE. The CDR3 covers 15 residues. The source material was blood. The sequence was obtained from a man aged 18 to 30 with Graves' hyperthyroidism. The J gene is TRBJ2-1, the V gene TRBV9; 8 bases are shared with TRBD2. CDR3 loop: CASNREGLPYNEQFF. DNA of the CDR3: TGTGCCAGCAACCGGGAGGGCCTCCCCTACAATGAGCAGTTCTTC.